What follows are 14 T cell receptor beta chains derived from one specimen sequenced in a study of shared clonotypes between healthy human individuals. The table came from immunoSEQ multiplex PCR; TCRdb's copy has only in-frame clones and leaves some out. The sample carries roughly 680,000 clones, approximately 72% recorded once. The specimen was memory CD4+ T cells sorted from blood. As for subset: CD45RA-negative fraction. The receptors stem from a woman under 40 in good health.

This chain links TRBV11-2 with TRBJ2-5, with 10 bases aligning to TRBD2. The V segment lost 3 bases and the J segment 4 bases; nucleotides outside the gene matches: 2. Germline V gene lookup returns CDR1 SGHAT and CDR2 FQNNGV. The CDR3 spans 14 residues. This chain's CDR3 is CASSFGTSVETQYF. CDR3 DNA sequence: TGTGCCAGCAGCTTCGGGACTAGCGTAGAGACCCAGTACTTC.

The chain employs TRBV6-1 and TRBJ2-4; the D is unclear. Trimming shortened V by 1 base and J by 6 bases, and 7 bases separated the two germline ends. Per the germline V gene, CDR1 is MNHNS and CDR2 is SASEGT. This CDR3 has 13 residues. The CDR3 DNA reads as TGTGCCAGCAGTGAAGTGCAAGGAAACATTCAGTACTTC. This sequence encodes CASSEVQGNIQYF.

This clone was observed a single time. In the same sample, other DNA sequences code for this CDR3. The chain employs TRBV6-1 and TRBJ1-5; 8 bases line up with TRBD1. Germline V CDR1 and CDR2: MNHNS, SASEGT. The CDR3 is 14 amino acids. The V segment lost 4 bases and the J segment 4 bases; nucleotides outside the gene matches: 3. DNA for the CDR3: TGTGCCAGCAGTGTACAGGGGGGTAATCAGCCCCAGCATTTT. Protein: CASSVQGGNQPQHF.

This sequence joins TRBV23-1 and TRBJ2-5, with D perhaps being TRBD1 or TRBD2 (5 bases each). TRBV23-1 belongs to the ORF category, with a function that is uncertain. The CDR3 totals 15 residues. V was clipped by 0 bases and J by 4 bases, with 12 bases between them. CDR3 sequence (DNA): TGCGCCAGCAGTCAATCTATGGGGGACGTAGAGACCCAGTACTTC. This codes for CASSQSMGDVETQYF.

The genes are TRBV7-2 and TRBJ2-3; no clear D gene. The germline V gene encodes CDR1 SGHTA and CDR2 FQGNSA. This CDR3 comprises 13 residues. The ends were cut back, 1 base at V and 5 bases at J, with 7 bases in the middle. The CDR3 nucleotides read TGTGCCAGCAGCTTAGAGCGAGTAGATACGCAGTATTTT. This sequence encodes CASSLERVDTQYF.

CDR3: CSVLAGTGGTKNIQYF. The CDR3 DNA reads TGCAGCGTTCTTGCCGGGACAGGGGGAACCAAAAACATTCAGTACTTC. The chain couples TRBV29-1 to TRBJ2-4; 11 bases align to TRBD1. The CDR3 length is 16 residues. The germline CDR1 and CDR2 sequences are SQVTM and ANQGSEA. Germline trimming cut 5 bases from V and 2 bases from J; bases unmatched to any gene: 8.

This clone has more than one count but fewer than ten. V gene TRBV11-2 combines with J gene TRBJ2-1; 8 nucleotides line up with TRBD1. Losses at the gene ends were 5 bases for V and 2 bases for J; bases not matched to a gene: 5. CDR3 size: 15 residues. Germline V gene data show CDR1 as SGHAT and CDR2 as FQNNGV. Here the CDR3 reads CASSLHRGTYNEQFF. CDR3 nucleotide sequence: TGTGCCAGCAGCCTTCACAGGGGGACCTACAATGAGCAGTTCTTC.

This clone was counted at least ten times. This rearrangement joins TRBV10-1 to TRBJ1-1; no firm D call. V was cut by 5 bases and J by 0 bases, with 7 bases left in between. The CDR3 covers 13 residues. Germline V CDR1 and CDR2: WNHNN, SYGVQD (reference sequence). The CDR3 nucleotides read TGCGCCAGCAGTAGAAACATGAACACTGAAGCTTTCTTT. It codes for CASSRNMNTEAFF.

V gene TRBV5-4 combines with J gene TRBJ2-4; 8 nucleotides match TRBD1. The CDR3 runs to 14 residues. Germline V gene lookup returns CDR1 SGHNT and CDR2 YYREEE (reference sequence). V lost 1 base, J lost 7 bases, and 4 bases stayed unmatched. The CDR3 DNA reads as TGTGCCAGCAGCTTGTGGACAGGGAAGAACATTCAGTACTTC. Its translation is CASSLWTGKNIQYF.

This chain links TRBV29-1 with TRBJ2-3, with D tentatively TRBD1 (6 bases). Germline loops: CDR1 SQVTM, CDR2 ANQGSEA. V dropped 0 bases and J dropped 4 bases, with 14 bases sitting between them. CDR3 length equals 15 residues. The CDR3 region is CSVEEGRGVPDTQYF. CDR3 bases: TGCAGCGTTGAAGAAGGCAGGGGAGTCCCAGATACGCAGTATTTT.

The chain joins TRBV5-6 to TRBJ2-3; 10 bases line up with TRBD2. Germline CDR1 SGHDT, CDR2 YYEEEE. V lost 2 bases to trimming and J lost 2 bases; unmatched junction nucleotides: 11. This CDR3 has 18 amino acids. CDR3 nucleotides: TGTGCCAGCAGCTTTGTGAGCGGGAGGGCCCGAATCACAGATACGCAGTATTTT. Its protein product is CASSFVSGRARITDTQYF.

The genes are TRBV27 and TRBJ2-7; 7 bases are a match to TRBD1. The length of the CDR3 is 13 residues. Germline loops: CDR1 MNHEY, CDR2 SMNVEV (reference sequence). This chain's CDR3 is CASSLRMGQRFSV. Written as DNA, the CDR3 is TGTGCCAGCAGCCTGAGGATGGGACAGCGGTTTTCTGTC.

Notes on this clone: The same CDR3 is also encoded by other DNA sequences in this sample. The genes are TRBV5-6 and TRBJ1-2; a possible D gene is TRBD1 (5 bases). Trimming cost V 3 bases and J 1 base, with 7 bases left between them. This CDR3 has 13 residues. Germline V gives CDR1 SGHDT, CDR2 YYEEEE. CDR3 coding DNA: TGTGCCAGCAGCTCTCAGGGTAACTATGGCTACACCTTC. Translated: CASSSQGNYGYTF.

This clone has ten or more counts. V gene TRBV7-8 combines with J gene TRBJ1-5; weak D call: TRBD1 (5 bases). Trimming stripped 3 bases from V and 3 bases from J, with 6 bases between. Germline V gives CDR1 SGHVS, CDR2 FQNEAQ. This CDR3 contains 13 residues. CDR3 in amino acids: CASSLGHNQPQHF. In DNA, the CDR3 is TGTGCCAGCAGCTTGGGGCACAATCAGCCCCAGCATTTT.